This TCR beta chain was sequenced during a study of CD8 T cells in ankylosing spondylitis. Study conclusions and caveats: Disease-linked clones reportedly showed significant enrichment in matched ankylosing spondylitis synovial fluid. Disease-linked clones were CD8+ and relatively rare in peripheral blood. Blood of patients with ankylosing spondylitis appeared to be characterized by a TCR beta motif of seven or eight highly homologous variants. Before this, some motif variants had been reported in reactive arthritis synovial fluid and blood.

Generation of TCR beta libraries employed quantitative 5'-RACE incorporating molecular barcodes. Using its own MiXCR run on the 5' RACE reads, TCRdb lists one record per CDR3 protein. The sample shows about 540,000 distinct CDR3 sequences, roughly 13% of them seen only once. This CDR3 spans 16 amino acids. Unmatched junction bases numbered 3, after V lost 1 base and J lost 1 base. Germline lookup yields CDR1 SGHNT and CDR2 YENEEA. This clonotype came up once. Its antigen is unidentified. The sequence was obtained from a male donor with ankylosing spondylitis. V usage is TRBV11-3 and J usage is TRBJ2-3, with TRBD2 identical over 9 bases. Sequenced material: blood, either unsorted or a sorted T cell fraction (not recorded which). DNA for the CDR3: TGTGCCAGCAGCTTAGGGCGGACTAGCGGCACAGATACGCAGTATTTT. This encodes CASSLGRTSGTDTQYF.